The 30 T cell receptor beta chains listed next were all sequenced from one sample in a study of cytomegalovirus exposure and HLA in healthy donors. The PCR contained 60 Vbeta and 13 Jbeta primers. Libraries were prepared by immunoSEQ multiplex PCR; TCRdb keeps only in-frame clonotypes and omits some of them. This sample has some 95,000 clones, with roughly 76% found just once. The sequencing sample was made of PBMCs. These receptors all stem from a female donor in good health and CMV-seronegative.

The rearrangement links TRBV10-3 to TRBJ1-2; no clear D. CDR3 size: 11 residues. The germline gives CDR1 ENHRY, CDR2 SYGVKD. With 8 bases removed from V and 4 bases from J, the gap between germline ends came to 8 bases. The CDR3 region is CAIAAGYGYTF. The CDR3, as DNA: TGTGCCATCGCGGCCGGCTATGGCTACACCTTC.

This chain links TRBV7-9 with TRBJ1-5, with a possible D match to TRBD1 (6 bases). Deletions cut 5 bases from V and 4 bases from J, with 15 bases between. Per germline, CDR1 SEHNR and CDR2 FQNEAQ (reference sequence). The CDR3 sequence is 15 residues long. The CDR3: CASSPEGQRNQPQHF. CDR3 sequence (DNA): TGTGCCAGCAGCCCCGAAGGACAGCGGAATCAGCCCCAGCATTTT.

V usage is TRBV7-2 and J usage is TRBJ2-7; D gene unclear. The CDR3 is 14 amino acids. Looked up from germline, CDR1 is SGHTA and CDR2 is FQGNSA. V was clipped by 1 base and J by 6 bases, with 13 bases between them. The CDR3 loop is CASSLDVGVGEQYF. The CDR3 DNA is TGTGCCAGCAGCTTAGACGTGGGCGTCGGCGAGCAGTACTTC.

V is TRBV27 and J is TRBJ2-3; 7 bases fit TRBD1. Unmatched junction bases numbered 9, after V lost 6 bases and J lost 3 bases. In germline, CDR1 is MNHEY, CDR2 SMNVEV (reference sequence). This CDR3 spans 15 amino acids. The CDR3 sequence is CASSTRGRGTDTQYF. CDR3 bases: TGTGCCAGCAGCACTAGGGGGCGCGGAACAGATACGCAGTATTTT.

V usage is TRBV5-1 and J usage is TRBJ2-5; TRBD1 is a possible D gene (6 bases). Trimming shortened V by 7 bases and J by 6 bases, and 13 bases separated the two germline ends. Per germline, CDR1 SGHRS and CDR2 YFSETQ. CDR3 length: 12 residues. CDR3 DNA sequence: TGCGCCAGCCTCAAAACAGGGAAGACCCAGTACTTC. Protein: CASLKTGKTQYF.

The V and J genes are TRBV2 and TRBJ1-1, with 9 bases that match TRBD1. Germline V CDR1 and CDR2: SNHLY, FYNNEI. V was pared by 2 bases and J by 11 bases, with 9 bases of the junction left unmatched. The CDR3 has 14 residues. CDR3 residues: CASSEQDRGLGAFF. The DNA of the CDR3 is TGTGCCAGCAGTGAACAGGACAGGGGACTCGGGGCTTTCTTT.

The rearrangement links TRBV7-9 to TRBJ2-5; D unresolved. Trimming cost V 6 bases and J 4 bases, with 12 bases left between them. CDR3 size: 13 residues. Germline CDR1 is SEHNR and CDR2 is FQNEAQ (reference sequence). The CDR3 loop reads CASSFVGGETQYF. The CDR3 region has the DNA TGTGCCAGCAGTTTCGTCGGCGGAGAGACCCAGTACTTC.

This clone turned up a few times. The chain combines TRBV4-3 with TRBJ1-1; maybe TRBD1 (5 bases). Germline CDR1 is LGHNA and CDR2 is YSLEER. Trimming shortened V by 0 bases and J by 1 base, and 15 bases separated the two germline ends. CDR3 length: 17 residues. The CDR3, as DNA: TGCGCCAGCAGCCAAGATTCTAAAAGGGGCCCGAACACTGAAGCTTTCTTT. Translated: CASSQDSKRGPNTEAFF.

The chain carries TRBV11-2 and TRBJ2-3; D not resolved. Per the germline V gene, CDR1 is SGHAT and CDR2 is FQNNGV. The CDR3 is made up of 11 amino acids. V dropped 5 bases and J dropped 4 bases, with 4 bases sitting between them. In DNA form, the CDR3 reads TGTGCCAGCAGCACGGCAGATACGCAGTATTTT. This sequence encodes CASSTADTQYF.

The genes are TRBV6-1 and TRBJ1-3, with a weak D call TRBD1 (6 bases). V lost 4 bases and J 8 bases, leaving 12 bases between the germline ends. Germline V CDR1 and CDR2: MNHNS, SASEGT. This CDR3 contains 13 residues. CDR3 coding DNA: TGTGCCAGCAGTGTCCCTTACAGGGACACCATATATTTT. It translates to CASSVPYRDTIYF.

This chain connects TRBV30 to TRBJ2-5; 9 bases are a match to TRBD2. Trimming at V came to 4 bases and at J to 2 bases, leaving 11 bases not matched to a gene. This CDR3 has 16 residues. Germline CDR1 is GTSNPN and CDR2 is SVGIG (reference sequence). The CDR3 nucleotides are TGTGCCTGGATTCCCCTAGCGGGGCACTTACAAGAGACCCAGTACTTC. It specifies CAWIPLAGHLQETQYF.

The V call is TRBV6-5, the J call TRBJ2-7; 9 bases agree with TRBD1. V trimming: 5 bases; J trimming: 6 bases; junction bases outside the gene matches: 5. The CDR3 loop spans 13 amino acids. Germline V gene sequence: CDR1 MNHEY, CDR2 SVGAGI. Here the CDR3 reads CASSGQGKGEQYF. CDR3 coding DNA: TGTGCCAGCAGTGGACAGGGGAAGGGCGAGCAGTACTTC.

The V gene is TRBV19, the J gene TRBJ2-7, with TRBD2 matching over 11 bases. Germline V lookup: CDR1 LNHDA, CDR2 SQIVND (reference sequence). The V gene end was trimmed by 2 bases and the J gene end by 3 bases; junction bases not matched to a gene: 3. CDR3 size: 15 residues. CDR3 coding DNA: TGTGCCAGTAGTATAAGGGGACTAGCGGTCTACGAGCAGTACTTC. Residues: CASSIRGLAVYEQYF.

V and J are TRBV5-1 and TRBJ2-1; D uncertain. The CDR3 sequence is 17 residues long. V lost 0 bases to trimming and J lost 0 bases, with 13 bases between them. CDR1 and CDR2 from the germline V gene are SGHRS and YFSETQ. CDR3 sequence reads: CASSLAPPVVSYNEQFF. CDR3 DNA: TGCGCCAGCAGCTTGGCCCCCCCGGTTGTCTCCTACAATGAGCAGTTCTTC.

The rearrangement links TRBV5-1 to TRBJ1-2; D is uncertain. V was cut by 1 base and J by 8 bases, with 18 bases left in between. The CDR3 spans 15 residues. Germline V gene sequence: CDR1 SGHRS, CDR2 YFSETQ. The CDR3 nucleotides read TGCGCCAGCAGCTTGTACGACGGGTCAGAATGGGGCTACACCTTC. Protein product: CASSLYDGSEWGYTF.

V and J are TRBV7-9 and TRBJ1-1; TRBD1 aligns across 7 bases. J was trimmed by 4 bases and V by 5 bases; bases with no gene match: 7. The CDR3 contains 14 residues. Germline CDR1 is SEHNR and CDR2 is FQNEAQ (reference sequence). The CDR3 reads CASSPNRGTTEAFF. The DNA for the CDR3 is TGTGCCAGCAGCCCCAACAGGGGCACCACTGAAGCTTTCTTT.

The chain uses TRBV30 and TRBJ2-1; 12 positions match TRBD2. In germline, CDR1 is GTSNPN, CDR2 SVGIG (reference sequence). V shed 1 base and J 4 bases; nucleotides not matched to a gene: 17. CDR3 length equals 20 residues. This CDR3 reads CAWSGQEASGGAKGYNEQFF. The CDR3 DNA is TGTGCCTGGAGTGGCCAAGAGGCTAGCGGGGGGGCAAAGGGATACAATGAGCAGTTCTTC.

The gene calls are TRBV6-6 and TRBJ2-5; a possible D gene is TRBD2 (6 bases). The J call may be faulty, since TRBJ2-7 better matches the DNA end. Looked up from germline, CDR1 is MNHNY and CDR2 is SVGAGI (reference sequence). The CDR3 contains 15 residues. The CDR3 sequence is CASTTGTAGSYEQYF. CDR3 sequence (DNA): TGTGCCAGCACCACAGGTACAGCGGGCTCCTACGAGCAGTACTTC.

This clone was observed a few times. The chain couples TRBV4-2 to TRBJ2-1; TRBD1 is a possible D gene (5 bases). CDR1 LGHNA and CDR2 YNFKEQ come from the germline V gene. The CDR3 extends over 14 amino acids. Trimming stripped 1 base from V and 8 bases from J, with 12 bases between. The chain's CDR3 is CASSQVRWGDEQFF. The CDR3 DNA reads as TGTGCCAGCAGCCAAGTGAGGTGGGGCGATGAGCAGTTCTTC.

The chain links TRBV4-3 to TRBJ2-2; possible D gene TRBD2, 6 bases. The CDR3 extends over 15 amino acids. Germline V gene sequence: CDR1 LGHNA, CDR2 YSLEER. V was trimmed by 2 bases and J by 7 bases, leaving 14 bases between them. In nucleotides, the CDR3 is TGCGCCAGCAGCCAATATTCGGGGGTTGACGGGGAGCTGTTTTTT. Translation gives CASSQYSGVDGELFF.

This sequence joins TRBV19 and TRBJ1-2; perhaps TRBD1 as D (6 bases). CDR1 and CDR2 from the germline V gene are LNHDA and SQIVND (reference sequence). This CDR3 is 15 amino acids long. V lost 0 bases to trimming and J lost 7 bases, with 15 bases between them. CDR3 loop: CASSIDQGTRAGYTF. CDR3 in DNA: TGTGCCAGTAGTATAGATCAGGGGACGAGGGCTGGCTACACCTTC. The full variable domain, its missing parts supplied by reference TRBV19 and TRBJ1-2, is DGGITQSPKYLFRKEGQNVTLSCEQNLNHDAMYWYRQDPGQGLRLIYYSQIVNDFQKGDIAEGYSVSREKKESFPLTVTSAQKNPTAFYLCASSIDQGTRAGYTFGSGTRLTVV.

This sequence joins TRBV10-3 and TRBJ2-2; 7 bases line up with TRBD1. The trim removed 6 bases at V and 1 base at J, leaving 2 bases unmatched. CDR3 length: 14 residues. The V gene's germline CDR1 is ENHRY and CDR2 SYGVKD. The CDR3 region is CAIRRTGNTGELFF. The CDR3 DNA is TGTGCCATCAGGCGGACAGGGAACACCGGGGAGCTGTTTTTT.

This chain connects TRBV10-1 to TRBJ2-5; D call uncertain. Trimming stripped 4 bases from V and 2 bases from J, with 8 bases between. The germline V gene encodes CDR1 WNHNN and CDR2 SYGVQD (reference sequence). This CDR3 has 13 residues. The CDR3: CASSGPNQETQYF. The CDR3 nucleotides read TGCGCCAGCAGTGGGCCGAATCAAGAGACCCAGTACTTC.

This chain connects TRBV11-3 to TRBJ1-2; no firm D call. The CDR3 is 14 amino acids. Trimming pared 1 base from V and 8 bases from J, leaving 14 bases between. Germline assignment: CDR1 SGHNT and CDR2 YENEEA. CDR3 amino acids: CASSLGYPAGGYTF. In DNA form, the CDR3 reads TGTGCCAGCAGCTTAGGGTACCCGGCGGGGGGCTACACCTTC.

The chain carries TRBV27 and TRBJ1-6; D remains ambiguous. The V end was cut by 6 bases, the J end by 9 bases, with 18 bases between. Per the germline V gene, CDR1 is MNHEY and CDR2 is SMNVEV (reference sequence). CDR3 length equals 15 residues. DNA of the CDR3: TGTGCCAGCAGAGAGGTGGGAGCAGGTGGTTCACCCCTCCACTTT. It yields the protein CASREVGAGGSPLHF.

The rearrangement joins TRBV4-1 to TRBJ2-1; perhaps TRBD2 as D (6 bases). The V gene's germline CDR1 is MGHRA and CDR2 YSYEKL. Trimming pared 1 base from V and 6 bases from J, leaving 13 bases between. This CDR3 comprises 15 residues. CDR3 region: CASSQVRDIANEQFF. The CDR3 bases are TGCGCCAGCAGCCAAGTGCGGGATATAGCCAATGAGCAGTTCTTC.

The chain is built from TRBV27 and TRBJ1-1; D may be TRBD1 (6 bases). This CDR3 spans 16 amino acids. The germline V and J ends were trimmed by 1 base and 5 bases, with 17 bases remaining between them. Germline CDR1 MNHEY, CDR2 SMNVEV (reference sequence). The CDR3 reads CASSLLGAAGYTEAFF. The CDR3 DNA sequence: TGTGCCAGCAGTTTATTGGGGGCGGCAGGGTATACTGAAGCTTTCTTT.

This clone came up a few times. The CDR3 nucleotides read TGCGCCAGCAGTACCGGGACTAGCGGGAGAAGTGAGCAGTTCTTC. This encodes CASSTGTSGRSEQFF. The chain combines TRBV10-1 with TRBJ2-1, with 14 positions matching TRBD2. CDR3 length: 15 residues. Germline V gene sequence: CDR1 WNHNN, CDR2 SYGVQD (reference sequence). The junction had 6 bases not matched to a gene; V was cut back by 5 bases and J by 9 bases.

This sequence joins TRBV30 and TRBJ1-3; D is unclear. CDR1 and CDR2 (germline): GTSNPN, SVGIG (reference sequence). V dropped 4 bases and J dropped 2 bases, with 6 bases sitting between them. CDR3 size: 12 residues. CDR3 amino acids: CAWTGAGNTIYF. The CDR3 DNA sequence: TGTGCCTGGACCGGGGCTGGAAACACCATATATTTT.

This clone was detected only once. The CDR3 DNA sequence: TGTGCCAGCAGCGTAGGACACGACTATGGCTACACCTTC. This gives the protein CASSVGHDYGYTF. This chain joins TRBV9 and TRBJ1-2, with unresolved D. Trimming shortened V by 0 bases and J by 3 bases, and 6 bases separated the two germline ends. CDR1 SGDLS and CDR2 YYNGEE come from the germline V gene. This CDR3 contains 13 residues.